This T cell receptor beta chain originates from a study of blood T cell repertoires in COVID-19. At the level of the study: The United States, Italy and Spain were the sources of the acute and convalescent COVID-19 samples. Sample material is recorded as cDNA or gDNA derived from T cells, B-cell-depleted T cells, or PBMCs.

Germline V CDR1 and CDR2: MNHNS, SASEGT. Between the trimmed V and J ends, which lost 3 bases and 11 bases, there was a span of 10 bases. CDR3 length: 11 residues. As originally analysed: Counts of nucleated cells, estimated from reference gene primer amplification, were obtained. Sequencing used immunoSEQ multiplex PCR; TCRdb keeps in-frame clones, though not all of them. From that table come the V and J calls and clone size; the DNA was used to work out D and trimming. Of roughly 58,000 clones detected, about 81% appear once; the ten largest clones hold approximately 17%. The chain carries TRBV6-1 and TRBJ1-1; no clear D. The sequence came from a man in his sixties or seventies with active COVID-19. The sequenced sample was peripheral blood. CDR3 sequence (DNA): TGTGCCAGCAGTGACGGGATCGTGGCTTTCTTT. Protein: CASSDGIVAFF.